Listed below are T cell receptor beta chains from one sample, sequenced in a study of blood T cell repertoires in COVID-19. The data were produced by immunoSEQ multiplex PCR, yet TCRdb's version contains in-frame clones alone and is incomplete. The sample has 160,000 or so clones; 82% are singletons. The sample consisted of peripheral blood. The receptors here all came from a woman aged 70-85 years with acute or convalescent COVID-19. CDR3s include the opening cysteine and the closing phenylalanine or tryptophan. D genes are given only for firm matches. Where a row states a size, it is once, few, many or the class of an expanded clone; other rows omit it.

CDR3,DNA,length,D,V,size,J
CASSRRSTTGWYTGELFF,TGTGCCAGCAGCCGCCGTTCGACGACAGGGTGGTACACCGGGGAGCTGTTTTTT,18,TRBD1,TRBV6-2/TRBV6-3,-,TRBJ2-2
CASSVRDSNQPQHF,TGTGCCAGCAGCGTAAGAGATAGCAATCAGCCCCAGCATTTT,14,-,TRBV9,-,TRBJ1-5
CASSPTGTSGYEQYF,TGCGCCAGCAGCCCAACCGGGACTAGCGGATACGAGCAGTACTTC,15,TRBD2,TRBV4-1,once,TRBJ2-7
CASSLGAGYEQYF,TGTGCCAGCAGCTTAGGGGCGGGCTACGAGCAGTACTTC,13,-,TRBV7-8,-,TRBJ2-7
CASAGRLDNEQYF,TGTGCCTCCGCCGGGAGACTCGATAACGAGCAGTACTTC,13,-,TRBV2,-,TRBJ2-7
CASSPRTGSGDEQYF,TGCGCCAGCAGCCCCCGGACAGGGAGTGGGGACGAGCAGTACTTC,15,TRBD1,TRBV5-1,-,TRBJ2-7
CASSQDAGDGQPQHF,TGCGCCAGCAGCCAAGATGCAGGGGACGGTCAGCCCCAGCATTTT,15,-,TRBV4-3,-,TRBJ1-5
CASSFEGADEQYF,TGTGCCAGCAGCTTTGAGGGGGCGGACGAGCAGTACTTC,13,TRBD1,TRBV5-6,-,TRBJ2-7
CASSAEAPPDTQYF,TGTGCCAGCAGCGCCGAAGCCCCCCCAGATACGCAGTATTTT,14,-,TRBV7-2,-,TRBJ2-3
CASSYYGQGAPQHF,TGTGCCAGCAGTTACTATGGACAGGGTGCTCCCCAGCATTTT,14,TRBD1,TRBV6-2/TRBV6-3,-,TRBJ1-5
CASRSVRTSGSQYF,TGTGCCAGCAGGTCCGTCCGGACTAGCGGAAGTCAGTACTTC,14,TRBD2,TRBV7-2,-,TRBJ2-4
CASSPRRGTGTVKLFF,TGCGCCAGCAGCCCCAGAAGGGGGACAGGGACGGTAAAACTGTTTTTT,16,TRBD1,TRBV4-3,-,TRBJ1-4
CASSLVSGQGDEQFF,TGTGCCAGCAGCTTAGTGTCCGGACAGGGGGATGAGCAGTTCTTC,15,TRBD1,TRBV11-3,-,TRBJ2-1
CASSLVTSVRQTQYF,TGTGCCAGCAGCTTAGTAACTAGCGTGCGGCAGACCCAGTACTTC,15,TRBD2,TRBV7-9,-,TRBJ2-5
CAIKGTGAYEQYF,TGTGCCATCAAGGGGACAGGGGCCTACGAGCAGTACTTC,13,TRBD1,TRBV10-3,-,TRBJ2-7